Shown below are 31 T cell receptor beta chains from a single sample sequenced in a study of T cell changes during pregnancy in multiple sclerosis. Sequenced by immunoSEQ multiplex PCR; TCRdb stores in-frame clones only, minus some. The sample shows 40,000 to 50,000 clones, roughly 91% of them seen only once. Sequencing was performed on CD4+ T cells from peripheral blood mononuclear cells, taken in the third trimester of pregnancy. These receptor sequences come from a female donor with multiple sclerosis, enrolled in a pregnancy study.

The chain joins TRBV9 to TRBJ2-3; 7 nucleotides align to TRBD2. V gave up 0 bases and J gave up 6 bases; unmatched junction bases: 13. The germline gives CDR1 SGDLS, CDR2 YYNGEE. This CDR3 has 17 amino acids. The CDR3 coding sequence is TGTGCCAGCAGCGTAGGATCTAGCGGAAGCATCGGGGATACGCAGTATTTT. Translation: CASSVGSSGSIGDTQYF.

The chain uses TRBV19 and TRBJ2-7, with TRBD1 matching over 9 bases. This CDR3 is built from 16 residues. The germline V gene has CDR1 LNHDA and CDR2 SQIVND (reference sequence). V lost 5 bases to trimming and J lost 1 base; unmatched junction nucleotides: 9. The CDR3 loop reads CASSATGDRASYEQYF. The CDR3, as DNA: TGTGCCAGTAGTGCCACGGGGGACAGGGCTTCCTACGAGCAGTACTTC.

This clone has just one count. This chain uses TRBV30 with TRBJ2-5; a weak D match, TRBD2 (5 bases). Germline assignment: CDR1 GTSNPN and CDR2 SVGIG (reference sequence). Deletions cut 1 base from V and 5 bases from J, with 23 bases between. The CDR3 totals 17 residues. The CDR3 is CAWSDGNWRVKEETQYF. The CDR3 DNA is TGTGCCTGGAGTGACGGGAATTGGCGGGTGAAGGAGGAGACCCAGTACTTC.

The gene calls are TRBV6-6 and TRBJ1-2; unclear D gene. CDR3 length equals 14 residues. Germline V gene lookup returns CDR1 MNHNY and CDR2 SVGAGI (reference sequence). Trimming left V 5 bases short and J 0 bases short, with 10 bases between. The CDR3: CASSQERANYGYTF. The CDR3 DNA reads TGTGCCAGCAGTCAAGAGAGGGCTAACTATGGCTACACCTTC.

The chain uses TRBV5-1 and TRBJ2-3; maybe TRBD2 (5 bases). Per the germline V gene, CDR1 is SGHRS and CDR2 is YFSETQ. The V end was cut by 8 bases, the J end by 1 base, with 14 bases between. The CDR3 is 14 amino acids. In DNA, the CDR3 is TGCGCCAGTATGGTCGGGATTCGCACAGATACGCAGTATTTT. It specifies CASMVGIRTDTQYF.

The chain recombines TRBV30 with TRBJ2-3; TRBD1 matches 7 bases. The germline CDR1 and CDR2 sequences are GTSNPN and SVGIG (reference sequence). The CDR3 extends over 13 amino acids. V shed 0 bases, J shed 4 bases, and the junction held 1 base outside the gene matches. CDR3 coding DNA: TGTGCCTGGAGTGTTAGGGGGCCAGATACGCAGTATTTT. Translation gives CAWSVRGPDTQYF.

The chain employs TRBV6-5 and TRBJ1-1, with a possible D match to TRBD1 (5 bases). Germline CDR1 is MNHEY and CDR2 is SVGAGI. The CDR3 length is 14 residues. Trimming removed 2 bases at V and 1 base at J, with 8 bases between. The CDR3 DNA follows: TGTGCCAGCAGTTACGGCCAGGGGAACACTGAAGCTTTCTTT. Its protein product is CASSYGQGNTEAFF.

V and J are TRBV29-1 and TRBJ2-1; D is perhaps TRBD2 (6 bases). Trimming took 4 bases from V and 1 from J, leaving 14 bases between them. This CDR3 region has 15 residues. CDR1 and CDR2 (germline): SQVTM, ANQGSEA. The CDR3 sequence: CSVVWRERSYNEQFF. CDR3 nucleotide sequence: TGCAGCGTTGTGTGGAGGGAGCGGTCCTACAATGAGCAGTTCTTC.

The genes are TRBV6-5 and TRBJ2-7; D is possibly TRBD1 (6 bases). Trimming left V 6 bases short and J 2 bases short, with 14 bases between. From germline, CDR1 is MNHEY and CDR2 SVGAGI. The CDR3 has 14 amino acids. The CDR3 coding sequence is TGTGCCAGCAGGGAGACAGGCCAACCCTACGAGCAGTACTTC. Amino acids: CASRETGQPYEQYF.

The V gene is TRBV12-5, the J gene TRBJ2-2, with TRBD1 matching 11 bases. CDR3 length equals 15 residues. The V and J ends lost 10 bases and 5 bases, in that order; junction bases with no gene match: 9. CDR1 and CDR2 from the germline V gene are LGHNT and FRNRAP. CDR3 residues: CATGLGTGGTGELFF. For the CDR3, the DNA is TGTGCTACCGGGTTGGGGACAGGGGGGACCGGGGAGCTGTTTTTT.

The chain recombines TRBV27 with TRBJ1-5, with D unresolved. CDR1 and CDR2 (germline): MNHEY, SMNVEV (reference sequence). CDR3 length equals 14 residues. Trimming pared 3 bases from V and 1 base from J, leaving 7 bases between. CDR3 region: CASSLRRSNQPQHF. In nucleotides, the CDR3 is TGTGCCAGCAGTTTGCGGAGGAGCAATCAGCCCCAGCATTTT.

This sequence joins TRBV11-2 and TRBJ1-1; 7 positions agree with TRBD1. This CDR3 has 18 residues. Trimming removed 1 base from V and 1 base from J; junction bases left unmatched: 12. Germline-derived CDR1 and CDR2 are SGHAT and FQNNGV. The CDR3 DNA is TGTGCCAGCAGCTTAGGGAGGGGACAGTCAGGGACGAACACTGAAGCTTTCTTT. It yields the protein CASSLGRGQSGTNTEAFF. The full variable domain, rest sourced from reference TRBV11-2 and TRBJ1-1, is EAGVAQSPRYKIIEKRQSVAFWCNPISGHATLYWYQQILGQGPKLLIQFQNNGVVDDSQLPKDRFSAERLKGVDSTLKIQPAKLEDSAVYLCASSLGRGQSGTNTEAFFGQGTRLTVV.

This chain links TRBV2 with TRBJ1-3, with D uncertain. Between the trimmed V and J ends, which lost 1 base and 0 bases, there was a span of 7 bases. The CDR3 spans 15 residues. CDR1 SNHLY and CDR2 FYNNEI come from the germline V gene. CDR3 in DNA: TGTGCCAGCAGTGAAGGCAGTCACTCTGGAAACACCATATATTTT. This sequence encodes CASSEGSHSGNTIYF.

In this sample, this clone turned up once. The chain couples TRBV2 to TRBJ2-3; tentatively, D is TRBD2 (6 bases). The ends were cut back, 5 bases at V and 4 bases at J, with 10 bases in the middle. Germline assignment: CDR1 SNHLY and CDR2 FYNNEI. CDR3 length: 13 amino acids. The CDR3 DNA sequence: TGTGCCAGCAGTTGGGACTCATCAGATACGCAGTATTTT. Translated, it gives CASSWDSSDTQYF.

V usage is TRBV25-1 and J usage is TRBJ2-7; 11 nucleotides line up with TRBD2. The trim removed 5 bases at V and 2 bases at J, leaving 11 bases unmatched. CDR3 length equals 17 residues. Per the germline V gene, CDR1 is MGHDK and CDR2 is SYGVNS. The CDR3 region is CASSSSRETSGTYEQYF. CDR3 in DNA: TGTGCCAGCAGTTCCAGCAGAGAGACTAGCGGGACCTACGAGCAGTACTTC.

The gene calls are TRBV6-5 and TRBJ1-4; 7 bases are shared with TRBD1. Germline loops: CDR1 MNHEY, CDR2 SVGAGI. The CDR3 runs 15 residues. Trimming cost V 6 bases and J 4 bases; bases outside gene matches: 8. The CDR3 DNA follows: TGTGCCAGCAGGGAATACAGGGGTGATAATGAAAAACTGTTTTTT. Encoded protein: CASREYRGDNEKLFF.

The J gene is TRBJ1-3, the V gene TRBV5-4; unclear D gene. This CDR3 is 14 amino acids long. Germline V gene lookup returns CDR1 SGHNT and CDR2 YYREEE (reference sequence). V lost 3 bases to trimming and J lost 1 base, with 8 bases between them. CDR3 sequence (DNA): TGTGCCAGCAGCTCTGCGGGGTCTGGAAACACCATATATTTT. Its translation is CASSSAGSGNTIYF.

The chain combines TRBV5-1 with TRBJ1-1; TRBD1 is a possible D gene (5 bases). Germline CDR1 reads SGHRS; CDR2 reads YFSETQ. The CDR3 runs 14 residues. V was pared by 3 bases and J by 5 bases, with 14 bases between. The CDR3 nucleotides are TGCGCCAGCAGCTCGACAGTTCCGTTAACTGAAGCTTTCTTT. This sequence encodes CASSSTVPLTEAFF.

V gene TRBV18 combines with J gene TRBJ2-7; 8 bases fit TRBD1. Germline-derived CDR1 and CDR2 are KGHSH and LQKENI. V lost 5 bases to trimming and J lost 6 bases; unmatched junction nucleotides: 6. CDR3 length: 13 residues. The CDR3: CASSSGQGIEQYF. The CDR3 DNA reads TGTGCCAGCTCATCCGGACAGGGAATCGAGCAGTACTTC.

V usage is TRBV20-1 and J usage is TRBJ1-2; TRBD1 aligns across 7 bases. CDR3 length: 11 amino acids. CDR1 DFQATT and CDR2 SNEGSKA come from the germline V gene (reference sequence). V dropped 7 bases and J dropped 3; count of bases not matched to a gene: 2. The CDR3 sequence: CSVTGDYGYTF. The CDR3 DNA reads TGCAGTGTAACAGGGGACTATGGCTACACCTTC.

The genes are TRBV28 and TRBJ2-1, with 13 bases identical to TRBD2. CDR3 length: 17 amino acids. With 5 bases clipped from V and 3 bases from J, the junction kept 7 bases outside the gene matches. Germline V gene lookup returns CDR1 MDHEN and CDR2 SYDVKM. The DNA for the CDR3 is TGTGCCAGCAGTCCCCAGGGACTAGCGGGAAGCTACAATGAGCAGTTCTTC. Translating it yields CASSPQGLAGSYNEQFF.

The chain uses TRBV7-2 and TRBJ1-3, with 9 bases that match TRBD1. V dropped 1 base and J dropped 4; count of bases not matched to a gene: 5. In germline, CDR1 is SGHTA, CDR2 FQGNSA. There are 16 residues in the CDR3. The DNA for the CDR3 is TGTGCCAGCAGCTTAGATGGGACAGGGAGGGGAAACACCATATATTTT. It translates to CASSLDGTGRGNTIYF.

The chain recombines TRBV5-4 with TRBJ2-7; 10 bases align to TRBD1. CDR1 and CDR2 (germline): SGHNT, YYREEE (reference sequence). The CDR3 spans 14 residues. V lost 2 bases, J lost 5 bases, and 4 bases stayed unmatched. The CDR3 loop is CASSLRQGADEQYF. As DNA, the CDR3 is TGTGCCAGCAGCTTAAGACAGGGGGCCGACGAGCAGTACTTC.

The V call is TRBV5-4, the J call TRBJ2-5; TRBD2 matches 9 bases. From germline, CDR1 is SGHNT and CDR2 YYREEE (reference sequence). J gave up 5 bases and V 3 bases, and 5 bases lay outside the gene matches. The CDR3 runs 14 residues. CDR3 sequence (DNA): TGTGCCAGCAGCTATGCGGGGGGGCGGGAGACCCAGTACTTC. Its translation: CASSYAGGRETQYF.

The CDR3 DNA is TGTGCCAGCAGTACAGGGGCAGCCAAAAACATTCAGTACTTC. The encoded protein is CASSTGAAKNIQYF. The chain combines TRBV27 with TRBJ2-4, with TRBD1 matching 7 bases. CDR1 and CDR2 (germline): MNHEY, SMNVEV (reference sequence). This CDR3 has 14 amino acids. V shed 5 bases and J 0 bases; nucleotides not matched to a gene: 1.

The chain is built from TRBV4-3 and TRBJ1-4; D is perhaps TRBD1 (5 bases). CDR1 and CDR2 (germline): LGHNA, YSLEER. V was pared by 3 bases and J by 13 bases, with 18 bases between. The CDR3 has 14 amino acids. For the CDR3, the DNA is TGCGCCAGCAGCCAGGGGCTTCGCCTCCAAGGACTGTTTTTT. This sequence encodes CASSQGLRLQGLFF.

V is TRBV28 and J is TRBJ1-5; no clear D. CDR3 length: 12 amino acids. Germline values: CDR1 MDHEN, CDR2 SYDVKM. V shed 8 bases and J shed 2 bases, with 7 bases lying between them. CDR3 nucleotides: TGTGCCAGCTTGGCCCGCAATCAGCCCCAGCATTTT. Translating it yields CASLARNQPQHF.

The gene calls are TRBV18 and TRBJ2-1; maybe TRBD1 (5 bases). Germline V gives CDR1 KGHSH, CDR2 LQKENI. The germline V and J ends were trimmed by 1 base and 13 bases, with 26 bases remaining between them. This CDR3 is built from 17 residues. The CDR3 bases are TGTGCCAGCTCACCACTTGACAACCCGGCTGTTGGGGCAAAACAGTTCTTC. It specifies CASSPLDNPAVGAKQFF.

V is TRBV5-1 and J is TRBJ2-5, with TRBD2 as a possible D gene (6 bases). The V end was cut by 4 bases, the J end by 1 base, with 17 bases between. CDR3 size: 16 residues. Per the germline V gene, CDR1 is SGHRS and CDR2 is YFSETQ. The CDR3: CASSPMGGLSQETQYF. CDR3 coding DNA: TGCGCCAGCAGCCCGATGGGGGGTCTCTCCCAAGAGACCCAGTACTTC.

This chain links TRBV6-5 with TRBJ2-2; perhaps TRBD2 as D (6 bases). Germline V gene lookup returns CDR1 MNHEY and CDR2 SVGAGI. The germline V and J ends were trimmed by 5 bases and 5 bases, with 12 bases remaining between them. The CDR3 runs to 14 residues. The CDR3 coding sequence is TGTGCCAGCAGTGCCTTGGGGGGTACCGGGGAGCTGTTTTTT. Protein: CASSALGGTGELFF.

This clone was counted a single time. CDR3 DNA: TGTGCCAGCAGCTTAGGGACAGGGCCGGCGGGTGGCTACACCTTC. This codes for CASSLGTGPAGGYTF. V usage is TRBV7-9 and J usage is TRBJ1-2; 8 bases fit TRBD1. Trimming removed 1 base from V and 7 bases from J; junction bases left unmatched: 8. The CDR3 loop spans 15 amino acids. From germline, CDR1 is SEHNR and CDR2 FQNEAQ (reference sequence).